This note documents a single T cell receptor (beta chain) sequence. Its cognate antigen is unknown. Unique molecular identifiers were present in the TCR beta cDNA libraries. cDNA molecules numbering roughly 0.5 million came from around 0.96 to 9.9 million T cells. TCRdb ran MiXCR on the PCR reads and lists one entry per CDR3 protein. The sample carries approximately 730,000 distinct CDR3 sequences, around 45% recorded once. This sample is drawn from a study of post-analysis software for immune sequencing data. Whole-study results and caveats: Controls significantly exceeded multiple sclerosis patients in normalized Chao1 diversity. Strong co-clustering by F measure was evident for samples that had been prepared in the same batch.

Material: blood. This clonotype was sampled from a girl aged 5-17 years with multiple sclerosis.

CDR3 bases: TGTGCCAGCAGTTTAGGGTTTGATCAGCCCCAGCATTTT. Translation: CASSLGFDQPQHF. The genes are TRBV27 and TRBJ1-5, with D unresolved. In germline, CDR1 is MNHEY, CDR2 SMNVEV (reference sequence). Trimming removed 2 bases from V and 5 bases from J, with 7 bases in between. The length of the CDR3 is 13 residues.